This T cell receptor (beta chain) appears in the sequencing data of a study of neoadjuvant anti-PD-1 for oral cavity cancer. Study-wide background: Before surgery, most patients got three to four biweekly 3 mg/kg nivolumab doses. Study-level points and caveats: Higher pretreatment blood Treg/Th17 ratios correlated with higher pretreatment blood and lower post-treatment tumor TCRbeta clonality.

This clone was detected only once. Its target is unknown. The germline CDR1 and CDR2 sequences are SGHRS and YFSETQ. The CDR3 is 17 amino acids. The V gene lost 0 bases and the J gene lost 1 base, with 16 bases spanning the gap. Most PBMC samples had 480 ng input DNA in six replicates. This table comes from immunoSEQ multiplex PCR, and its TCRdb copy is limited to in-frame clones, with some not included. Among some 15,000 clones listed, 60% to 80% were seen once. Time point denoted: after neoadjuvant nivolumab, at surgical resection. Stage II-IVA oral cavity squamous cell carcinoma was new and untreated by systemic or radiation therapy.

The sequence was collected from a person aged 35 to 85 with oral cavity squamous cell carcinoma. This rearrangement joins TRBV5-1 to TRBJ1-2, with D possibly matching TRBD1 (6 bases). This specimen was PBMCs, taken after nivolumab (anti-PD-1) treatment. The CDR3: CASSLGSTGLGNYGYTF. The CDR3 DNA is TGCGCCAGCAGCTTGGGCTCTACAGGGTTGGGTAACTATGGCTACACCTTC.